These 2 T cell receptor beta chains originate from one sample sequenced in a study of shared clonotypes between healthy human individuals. Assay: immunoSEQ multiplex PCR; the TCRdb copy retains only in-frame clones and omits some. Altogether about 680,000 clones are present, around 73% being singletons, with the ten largest covering under 2%. The material sequenced was memory CD4+ T cells sorted from blood. Subset denoted: CD45RA-negative fraction. The receptors were gathered from a woman between 25 and 40 years old in good health.

The chain is built from TRBV5-1 and TRBJ1-1; D is perhaps TRBD1 (6 bases). V lost 5 bases and J 5 bases, leaving 16 bases between the germline ends. CDR3 length equals 14 residues. The V gene's germline CDR1 is SGHRS and CDR2 YFSETQ. The CDR3 DNA reads as TGCGCCAGCAGGACCGGGACATCGGAAACTGAAGCTTTCTTT. Encoded protein: CASRTGTSETEAFF.

The chain links TRBV13 to TRBJ1-2, with D possibly TRBD1 on 5 matching bases. Trimming stripped 5 bases from V and 0 bases from J, with 10 bases between. In germline, CDR1 is PRHDT, CDR2 FYEKMQ (reference sequence). This CDR3 has 14 amino acids. The CDR3 here is CASSPGPSNYGYTF. CDR3 sequence (DNA): TGTGCCAGCAGCCCGGGACCTTCTAACTATGGCTACACCTTC.